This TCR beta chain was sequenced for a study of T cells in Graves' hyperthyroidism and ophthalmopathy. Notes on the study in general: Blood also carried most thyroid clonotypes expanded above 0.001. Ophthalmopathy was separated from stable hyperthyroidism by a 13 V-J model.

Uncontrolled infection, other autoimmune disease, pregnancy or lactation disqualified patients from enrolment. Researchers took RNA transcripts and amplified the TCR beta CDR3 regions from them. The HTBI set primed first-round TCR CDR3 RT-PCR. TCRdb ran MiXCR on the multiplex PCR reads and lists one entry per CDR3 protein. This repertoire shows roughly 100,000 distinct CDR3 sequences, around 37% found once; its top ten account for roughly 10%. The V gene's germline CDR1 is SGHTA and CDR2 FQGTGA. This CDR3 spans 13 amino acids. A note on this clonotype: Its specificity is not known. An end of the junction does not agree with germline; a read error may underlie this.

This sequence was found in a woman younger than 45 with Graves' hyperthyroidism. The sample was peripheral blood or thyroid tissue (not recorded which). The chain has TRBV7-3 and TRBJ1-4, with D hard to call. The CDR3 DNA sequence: TGTGCCAGCAGCTTACAGACTAATGAAAACCTGTTTTTT. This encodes CASSLQTNENLFF.